A single sample is the source of the 31 T cell receptor beta chains below, sequenced in a study of T-cell memory formation after mild COVID-19 (dated by TCRdb to 2020 to 2022). Receptor libraries were prepared by 5' RACE. The reads were generated on an Illumina NovaSeq 6000. The public reads were run again by TCRdb, first through fastp at Q25 and then through MiXCR, and only productive beta chains were kept. Each CDR3 protein appears once, grouped with its most common genes and DNA. In all, the sample holds 350,000 to 500,000 distinct CDR3 sequences, and approximately 19% of those were seen once. The ten largest clones add up to about 22% of the sample. What was sequenced was PBMCs or a T cell subset sorted from them (not recorded which). These receptors came from a man aged 18 to 29 who had mild COVID-19 (a few samples of this study predate the infection). The sample titles of this study are shuffled in the database, so cell type and time point are left out; the donor was told from shared clones.

This clonotype came up a few times. The V and J genes are TRBV7-2 and TRBJ1-4; 10 bases are shared with TRBD1. Germline loops: CDR1 SGHTA, CDR2 FQGNSA. CDR3 length equals 18 residues. The trim removed 1 base at V and 8 bases at J, leaving 13 bases unmatched. The CDR3 here is CASSLGHPGQGFGEKLFF. Here the CDR3 DNA reads TGTGCCAGCAGCTTAGGCCACCCGGGACAGGGGTTTGGCGAAAAACTGTTTTTT.

The chain uses TRBV7-3 and TRBJ2-3; D possibly corresponds to TRBD2 (5 bases). CDR1 is SGHTA and CDR2 is FQGTGA in the germline V gene. This CDR3 comprises 15 residues. V dropped 5 bases and J dropped 1 base, with 13 bases sitting between them. For the CDR3, the DNA is TGTGCCAGCAGCCCCACAGCGGCCGGCACAGATACGCAGTATTTT. Protein sequence: CASSPTAAGTDTQYF. Based on the CDR3 plus reference TRBV7-3 and TRBJ2-3, the full variable domain is GAGVSQTPSNKVTEKGKYVELRCDPISGHTALYWYRQSLGQGPEFLIYFQGTGAADDSGLPNDRFFAVRPEGSVSTLKIQRTERGDSAVYLCASSPTAAGTDTQYFGPGTRLTVL.

This chain joins TRBV30 and TRBJ1-2; 7 bases line up with TRBD1. With 7 bases clipped from V and 4 bases from J, the junction kept 6 bases outside the gene matches. Germline CDR1 GTSNPN, CDR2 SVGIG (reference sequence). This CDR3 has 12 amino acids. The CDR3 reads CAYRGLAYGYTF. The CDR3 DNA is TGTGCCTACAGGGGTCTTGCCTATGGCTACACCTTC.

The J gene is TRBJ2-2, the V gene TRBV6-2 or TRBV6-3; D uncertain. V was pared by 2 bases and J by 3 bases, with 10 bases between. This CDR3 spans 15 amino acids. Germline V lookup: CDR1 MNHEY, CDR2 SVGEGT. The CDR3: CASSYGPVYTGELFF. In DNA, the CDR3 is TGTGCCAGCAGTTACGGGCCAGTATACACCGGGGAGCTGTTTTTT.

This clonotype was detected ten times or more. The chain couples TRBV5-1 to TRBJ2-3, with D possibly being TRBD2 (6 bases). Germline CDR1 SGHRS, CDR2 YFSETQ. The V and J ends lost 4 bases and 5 bases respectively, with 11 bases between them. The CDR3 is 13 amino acids. The CDR3, as DNA: TGCGCCAGCAGCCGCGGGATTGGAGATACGCAGTATTTT. Translating gives CASSRGIGDTQYF.

This clonotype was seen a handful of times. The J gene is TRBJ2-5, the V gene TRBV7-8; TRBD2 aligns across 11 bases. The CDR3 extends over 14 amino acids. CDR1 is SGHVS and CDR2 is FQNEAQ in the germline V gene. V shed 8 bases and J 9 bases; nucleotides not matched to a gene: 11. CDR3 in amino acids: CASASSGGFRPQYF. In nucleotides, the CDR3 is TGTGCCAGCGCCTCTAGCGGGGGGTTCCGGCCCCAGTACTTC.

This clonotype was detected a few times. The chain carries TRBV7-2 and TRBJ1-6; D unclear. The germline gives CDR1 SGHTA, CDR2 FQGNSA. V dropped 5 bases and J dropped 6 bases, with 5 bases sitting between them. The CDR3 covers 12 residues. The CDR3 protein is CASSRFNSPLHF. CDR3 nucleotides: TGTGCCAGCAGCCGCTTTAATTCACCCCTCCACTTT.

This clonotype was recorded a few times. A read error may account for a junction end that differs from germline. The V call is TRBV4-3, the J call TRBJ2-5, with TRBD2 as a possible D gene (7 bases). Germline assignment: CDR1 LGHNA and CDR2 YSLEER. CDR3 length: 16 amino acids. Written as DNA, the CDR3 is TGCGACAGCAGCCCCAGGGGCCTAGCGGTCCAAGAGACCCAGTACTTC. This sequence encodes CDSSPRGLAVQETQYF.

Ten or more counts support this clonotype. The junction departs from the called germline gene at one end, perhaps through a read error. CDR3 sequence: CASSLGPGPHF. The CDR3 coding sequence is TGTGCCAGCAGTTTAGGGCCCGGGCCCCATTTT. This chain joins TRBV12-3 or TRBV12-4 and TRBJ2-3; D remains ambiguous. CDR3 length: 11 residues.

The sample holds a few counts of this clonotype. The rearrangement uses TRBV28 and TRBJ2-7; 7 bases are a match to TRBD1. The CDR3 length is 15 residues. Per the germline V gene, CDR1 is MDHEN and CDR2 is SYDVKM. J gave up 3 bases and V 3 bases, and 8 bases lay outside the gene matches. The CDR3 reads CASSLGTAKFYEQYF. CDR3 coding DNA: TGTGCCAGCAGTTTGGGGACAGCCAAATTCTACGAGCAGTACTTC.

This clonotype was seen ten or more times. This chain connects TRBV29-1 to TRBJ2-1, with a weak D call TRBD1 (6 bases). Trimming shortened V by 6 bases and J by 4 bases, and 13 bases separated the two germline ends. The CDR3 sequence is 13 residues long. From germline, CDR1 is SQVTM and CDR2 ANQGSEA. The CDR3 DNA reads as TGCAGCGTAGTAACGACAGGATACAATGAGCAGTTCTTC. This gives the protein CSVVTTGYNEQFF.

This chain links TRBV10-3 with TRBJ2-7, with no clear D. The CDR3 is 14 residues long. Germline loops: CDR1 ENHRY, CDR2 SYGVKD. Between the trimmed V and J ends, which lost 1 base and 7 bases, there was a span of 14 bases. The CDR3 is CAISEWQDPAEQYF. CDR3 nucleotide sequence: TGTGCCATCAGTGAGTGGCAGGACCCCGCAGAGCAGTACTTC.

Of note for this clonotype: A read error is possible here, since a much larger clone lies one base away. This sequence joins TRBV2 and TRBJ2-1, with TRBD2 matching over 7 bases. V trimming: 7 bases; J trimming: 6 bases; junction bases outside the gene matches: 9. Germline loops: CDR1 SNHLY, CDR2 FYNNEI. CDR3 length equals 14 residues. The DNA of the CDR3 is TGTGCCAGCAAGGCTAGCGGCGCTGTCAATGAGCAGTTCTTC. Translating it yields CASKASGAVNEQFF. The variable domain in full, with the rest retrieved from reference TRBV2 and TRBJ2-1, is EPEVTQTPSHQVTQMGQEVILRCVPISNHLYFYWYRQILGQKVEFLVSFYNNEISEKSEIFDDQFSVERPDGSNFTLKIRSTKLEDSAMYFCASKASGAVNEQFFGPGTRLTVL.

The V and J genes are TRBV7-9 and TRBJ2-3; D ambiguous. V lost 3 bases to trimming and J lost 9 bases, with 16 bases between them. This CDR3 spans 14 amino acids. The germline V gene has CDR1 SEHNR and CDR2 FQNEAQ (reference sequence). CDR3 amino acids: CASSLVSPGTTQYF. In DNA, the CDR3 is TGTGCCAGCAGCTTGGTCTCCCCGGGTACAACGCAGTATTTT.

This sequence joins TRBV28 and TRBJ1-2; 8 nucleotides match TRBD1. From germline, CDR1 is MDHEN and CDR2 SYDVKM. The CDR3 is 14 amino acids. The junction had 11 bases not matched to a gene; V was cut back by 6 bases and J by 8 bases. The chain's CDR3 is CASRSSGQVGGYTF. CDR3 nucleotide sequence: TGTGCCAGCAGGTCCTCGGGACAGGTCGGCGGCTACACCTTC.

In this sample, this clonotype turned up a few times. This chain links TRBV4-2 with TRBJ2-3; 7 nucleotides align to TRBD2. V lost 5 bases to trimming and J lost 6 bases; unmatched junction nucleotides: 8. The CDR3 is made up of 14 amino acids. Per germline, CDR1 LGHNA and CDR2 YNFKEQ. The CDR3 coding sequence is TGTGCCAGCAGCGGGGGGGGAGAACTTGATACGCAGTATTTT. This translates into CASSGGGELDTQYF.

In the case of this clonotype: An end of the junction differs from the germline gene, which may be a read error. DNA of the CDR3: TGTGCCAGCTCATCCGGACAGGGGTTGCTTATCGCGGTCTTC. Translation gives CASSSGQGLLIAVF. This chain connects TRBV18 to TRBJ2-1; 9 bases are shared with TRBD1. The CDR3 runs 14 residues. Germline loops: CDR1 KGHSH, CDR2 LQKENI. Drawing the rest from reference TRBV18 and TRBJ2-1, the complete variable domain is NAGVMQNPRHLVRRRGQEARLRCSPMKGHSHVYWYRQLPEEGLKFMVYLQKENIIDESGMPKERFSAEFPKEGPSILRIQQVVRGDSAAYFCASSSGQGLLIAVFGPGTRLTVL.

This clonotype was counted at least ten times. This chain connects TRBV19 to TRBJ1-5; 10 bases map to TRBD1. Germline-derived CDR1 and CDR2 are LNHDA and SQIVND (reference sequence). The CDR3 runs 15 residues. Trimming took 5 bases from V and 2 from J; bases not matched to a gene: 3. The CDR3 coding sequence is TGTGCCAGTAGTCGGACAGGGGGAGGCAATCAGCCCCAGCATTTT. As protein: CASSRTGGGNQPQHF.

This chain joins TRBV7-3 and TRBJ1-5; 7 bases align to TRBD1. Germline V gives CDR1 SGHTA, CDR2 FQGTGA. CDR3 length equals 14 residues. With 8 bases clipped from V and 2 bases from J, the junction kept 6 bases outside the gene matches. The CDR3 reads CASPRDRGNQPQHF. CDR3 in DNA: TGTGCCAGCCCAAGGGACAGAGGCAATCAGCCCCAGCATTTT.

This clonotype has only a few counts. The chain has TRBV4-2 and TRBJ2-5, with no clear D. Per the germline V gene, CDR1 is LGHNA and CDR2 is YNFKEQ. This CDR3 has 15 residues. Between the trimmed V and J ends, which lost 1 base and 2 bases, there was a span of 11 bases. CDR3 DNA: TGTGCCAGCAGCCAAGCCCACGGGCAGCAAGAGACCCAGTACTTC. It encodes CASSQAHGQQETQYF.

V usage is TRBV12-3 or TRBV12-4 and J usage is TRBJ2-3, with TRBD1 matching over 12 bases. V gave up 6 bases and J gave up 12 bases; unmatched junction bases: 10. The CDR3 is 14 residues long. The CDR3 coding sequence is TGTGCCAGCAGCCTGGGACAGGGGGCCAGTACACAGTATTTT. This encodes CASSLGQGASTQYF.

The rearrangement uses TRBV2 and TRBJ2-7; D unclear. Germline V CDR1 and CDR2: SNHLY, FYNNEI. V was cut by 7 bases and J by 3 bases, with 10 bases left in between. The CDR3 is 12 amino acids. The CDR3 reads CASIRDFYEQYV. DNA for the CDR3: TGTGCCAGCATTCGAGATTTCTACGAGCAGTACGTC.

This clonotype has ten or more counts. The gene calls are TRBV7-3 and TRBJ2-1, with 11 nucleotides matching TRBD2. The CDR3 has 16 amino acids. V shed 2 bases and J 4 bases; nucleotides not matched to a gene: 4. CDR1 is SGHTA and CDR2 is FQGTGA in the germline V gene. The CDR3 spells CASSLGGTSGYNEQFF. CDR3 bases: TGTGCCAGCAGCTTAGGGGGGACTAGCGGTTACAATGAGCAGTTCTTC. The whole variable domain, remainder taken from reference TRBV7-3 and TRBJ2-1, is GAGVSQTPSNKVTEKGKYVELRCDPISGHTALYWYRQSLGQGPEFLIYFQGTGAADDSGLPNDRFFAVRPEGSVSTLKIQRTERGDSAVYLCASSLGGTSGYNEQFFGPGTRLTVL.

This clonotype has a count of ten or more. The chain recombines TRBV20-1 with TRBJ2-5; perhaps TRBD2 as D (7 bases). Germline values: CDR1 DFQATT, CDR2 SNEGSKA (reference sequence). V was clipped by 5 bases and J by 10 bases, with 14 bases between them. The CDR3 contains 11 residues. The CDR3 region has the DNA TGCAGTGCTCTTGGACTAGGGGGCCAGTACTTC. Translation: CSALGLGGQYF.

This clonotype occurred many times. The chain has TRBV5-1 and TRBJ2-4, with D perhaps TRBD1 or TRBD2 (5 bases each). The germline gives CDR1 SGHRS, CDR2 YFSETQ. CDR3 size: 15 residues. V was pared by 4 bases and J by 8 bases, with 19 bases between. CDR3 DNA: TGCGCCAGCAGCATCCTAGGGGCCGGAGGAGACATTCAGTACTTC. Protein sequence: CASSILGAGGDIQYF. Based on the CDR3 plus reference TRBV5-1 and TRBJ2-4, the full variable domain is KAGVTQTPRYLIKTRGQQVTLSCSPISGHRSVSWYQQTPGQGLQFLFEYFSETQRNKGNFPGRFSGRQFSNSRSEMNVSTLELGDSALYLCASSILGAGGDIQYFGAGTRLSVL.

In its sample, this clonotype was seen a few times. The gene calls are TRBV27 and TRBJ2-7; the match to TRBD1 covers 7 bases. Germline CDR1 MNHEY, CDR2 SMNVEV (reference sequence). CDR3 length: 15 amino acids. Trimming at V came to 3 bases and at J to 2 bases, leaving 7 bases not matched to a gene. This CDR3 is CASSLTGSNPYEQYF. The CDR3 DNA reads TGTGCCAGCAGTTTGACAGGGTCGAATCCCTACGAGCAGTACTTC.

This clonotype has just a few counts. The rearrangement links TRBV6-5 to TRBJ2-1; D gene uncertain. This CDR3 is 14 amino acids long. Germline CDR1 MNHEY, CDR2 SVGAGI. V was pared by 2 bases and J by 5 bases, with 10 bases between. The CDR3 is CASSYGVGNNEQFF. As DNA, the CDR3 is TGTGCCAGCAGTTACGGGGTAGGAAACAATGAGCAGTTCTTC.

This clonotype was observed a handful of times. The rearrangement links TRBV20-1 to TRBJ2-3; D remains unclear. V lost 2 bases and J 6 bases, leaving 6 bases between the germline ends. The germline V gene has CDR1 DFQATT and CDR2 SNEGSKA (reference sequence). CDR3 length: 11 residues. Here the CDR3 reads CSARWVDTQYF. The CDR3 region has the DNA TGCAGTGCTAGATGGGTTGATACGCAGTATTTT.

This chain uses TRBV9 with TRBJ2-6; 7 nucleotides align to TRBD2. The germline gives CDR1 SGDLS, CDR2 YYNGEE. The CDR3 runs to 16 residues. J gave up 2 bases and V 0 bases, and 2 bases lay outside the gene matches. In DNA, the CDR3 is TGTGCCAGCAGCGTAGGGGAGGGCACTGGGGCCAACGTCCTGACTTTC. It encodes CASSVGEGTGANVLTF.

This clonotype occurred a few times. The chain couples TRBV20-1 to TRBJ2-1; D remains unclear. V was shortened by 5 bases and J by 2 bases, with 13 bases between the two germline ends. Germline CDR1 and CDR2: DFQATT and SNEGSKA (reference sequence). The CDR3 sequence is 14 residues long. The CDR3 bases are TGCAGTGCTCGTAGCTGGGCCCCCTACAATGAGCAGTTCTTC. As protein: CSARSWAPYNEQFF.

The rearrangement joins TRBV6-5 to TRBJ1-2, with 9 bases lining up with TRBD1. Germline lookup yields CDR1 MNHEY and CDR2 SVGAGI. The CDR3 length is 15 residues. Trimming took 5 bases from V and 3 from J; bases not matched to a gene: 7. CDR3 amino acids: CASSGTGGADYGYTF. CDR3 nucleotide sequence: TGTGCCAGCAGTGGCACAGGGGGCGCTGACTATGGCTACACCTTC.